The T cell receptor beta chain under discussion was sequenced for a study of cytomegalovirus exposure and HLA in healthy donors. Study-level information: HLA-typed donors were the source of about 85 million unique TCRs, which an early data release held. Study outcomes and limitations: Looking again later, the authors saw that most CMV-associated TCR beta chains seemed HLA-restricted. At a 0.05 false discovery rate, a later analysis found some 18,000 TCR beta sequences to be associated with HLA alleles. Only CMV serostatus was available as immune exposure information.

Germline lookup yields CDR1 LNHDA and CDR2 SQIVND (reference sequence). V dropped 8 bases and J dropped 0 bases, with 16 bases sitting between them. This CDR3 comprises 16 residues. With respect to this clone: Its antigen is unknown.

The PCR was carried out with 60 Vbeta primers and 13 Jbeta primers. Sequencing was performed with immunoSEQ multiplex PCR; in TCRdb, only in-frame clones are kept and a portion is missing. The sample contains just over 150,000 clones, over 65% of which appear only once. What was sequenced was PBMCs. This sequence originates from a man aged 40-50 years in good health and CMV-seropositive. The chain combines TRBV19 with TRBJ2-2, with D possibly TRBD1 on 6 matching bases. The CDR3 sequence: CASASGQFANTGELFF. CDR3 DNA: TGTGCCAGTGCCTCCGGACAGTTCGCGAACACCGGGGAGCTGTTTTTT. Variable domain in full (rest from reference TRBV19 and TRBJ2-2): DGGITQSPKYLFRKEGQNVTLSCEQNLNHDAMYWYRQDPGQGLRLIYYSQIVNDFQKGDIAEGYSVSREKKESFPLTVTSAQKNPTAFYLCASASGQFANTGELFFGEGSRLTVL.